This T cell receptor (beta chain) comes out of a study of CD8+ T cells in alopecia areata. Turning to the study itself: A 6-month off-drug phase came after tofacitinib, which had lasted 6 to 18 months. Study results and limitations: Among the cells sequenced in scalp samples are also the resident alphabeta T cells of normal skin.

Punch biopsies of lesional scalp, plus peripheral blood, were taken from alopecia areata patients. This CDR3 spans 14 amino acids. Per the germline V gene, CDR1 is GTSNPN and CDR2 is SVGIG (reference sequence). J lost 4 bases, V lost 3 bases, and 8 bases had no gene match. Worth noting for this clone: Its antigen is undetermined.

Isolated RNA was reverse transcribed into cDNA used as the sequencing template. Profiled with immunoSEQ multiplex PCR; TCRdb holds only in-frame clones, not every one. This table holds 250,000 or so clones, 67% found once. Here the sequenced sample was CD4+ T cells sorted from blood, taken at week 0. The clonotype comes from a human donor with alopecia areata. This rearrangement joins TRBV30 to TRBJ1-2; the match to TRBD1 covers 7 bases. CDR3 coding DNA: TGTGCCTGGAGCGCTGACAGGGTCGGCTATGGCTACACCTTC. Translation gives CAWSADRVGYGYTF.